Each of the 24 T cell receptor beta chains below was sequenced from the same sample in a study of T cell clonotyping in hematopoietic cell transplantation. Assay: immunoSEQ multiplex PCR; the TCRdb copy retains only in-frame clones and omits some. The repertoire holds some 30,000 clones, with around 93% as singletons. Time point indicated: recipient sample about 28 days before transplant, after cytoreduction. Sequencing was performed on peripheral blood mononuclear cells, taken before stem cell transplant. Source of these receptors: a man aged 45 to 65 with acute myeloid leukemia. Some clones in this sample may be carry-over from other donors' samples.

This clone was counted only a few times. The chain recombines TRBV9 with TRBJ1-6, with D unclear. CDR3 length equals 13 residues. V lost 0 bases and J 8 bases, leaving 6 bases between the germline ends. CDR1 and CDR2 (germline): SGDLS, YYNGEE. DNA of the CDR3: TGTGCCAGCAGCGTAGCTACAGATTCACCCCTCCACTTT. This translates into CASSVATDSPLHF.

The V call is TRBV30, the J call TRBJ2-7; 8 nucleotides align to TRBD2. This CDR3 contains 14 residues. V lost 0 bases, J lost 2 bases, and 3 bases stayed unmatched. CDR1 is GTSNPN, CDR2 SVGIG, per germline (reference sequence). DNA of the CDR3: TGTGCCTGGAGTGTTGACGGGGGGGCCTACGAGCAGTACTTC. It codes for CAWSVDGGAYEQYF.

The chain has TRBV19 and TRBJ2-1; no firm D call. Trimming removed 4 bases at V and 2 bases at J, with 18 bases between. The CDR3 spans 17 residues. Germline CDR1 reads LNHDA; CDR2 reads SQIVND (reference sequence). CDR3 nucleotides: TGTGCCAGTAGTACCCAGCCGTCTTCAGGACCCTACAATGAGCAGTTCTTC. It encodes CASSTQPSSGPYNEQFF.

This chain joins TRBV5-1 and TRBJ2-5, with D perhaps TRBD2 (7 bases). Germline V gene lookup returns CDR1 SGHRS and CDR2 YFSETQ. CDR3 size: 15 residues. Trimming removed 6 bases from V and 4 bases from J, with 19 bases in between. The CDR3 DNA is TGCGCCAGCAACCTAGGGGGGACTATAGGAGAGACCCAGTACTTC. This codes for CASNLGGTIGETQYF.

The CDR3 nucleotides are TGTGCCAGCACCCCAAGGGGCAGGGGAAGGAGTCAGCCCCAGCATTTT. This encodes CASTPRGRGRSQPQHF. The chain carries TRBV28 and TRBJ1-5; maybe TRBD1 (6 bases). CDR3 size: 16 residues. Between the trimmed V and J ends, which lost 7 bases and 6 bases, there was a span of 22 bases. Germline CDR1 MDHEN, CDR2 SYDVKM.

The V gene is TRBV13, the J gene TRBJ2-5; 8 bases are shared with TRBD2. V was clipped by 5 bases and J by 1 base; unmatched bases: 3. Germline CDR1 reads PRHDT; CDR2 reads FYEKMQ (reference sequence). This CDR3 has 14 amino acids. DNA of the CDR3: TGTGCCAGCAGCCATAGCGGGGCCCAAGAGACCCAGTACTTC. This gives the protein CASSHSGAQETQYF.

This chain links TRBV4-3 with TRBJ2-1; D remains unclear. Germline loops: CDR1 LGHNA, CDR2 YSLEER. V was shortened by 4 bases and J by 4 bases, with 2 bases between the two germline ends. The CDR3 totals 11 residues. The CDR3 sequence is CASSRYNEQFF. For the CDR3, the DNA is TGCGCCAGCAGCCGATACAATGAGCAGTTCTTC.

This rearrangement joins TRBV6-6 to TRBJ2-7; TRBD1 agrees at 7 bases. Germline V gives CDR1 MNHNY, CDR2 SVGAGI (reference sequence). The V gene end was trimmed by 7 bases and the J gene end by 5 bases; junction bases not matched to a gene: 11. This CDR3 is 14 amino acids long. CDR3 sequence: CASTLDRLRDEQYF. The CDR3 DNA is TGTGCCAGCACCCTGGACAGGCTGAGAGACGAGCAGTACTTC.

CDR3 amino acids: CASSLGGAGGSYEQYF. CDR3 in DNA: TGTGCCAGCAGCTTAGGAGGGGCCGGGGGATCCTACGAGCAGTACTTC. The chain combines TRBV7-9 with TRBJ2-7; perhaps TRBD2 as D (6 bases). Germline V CDR1 and CDR2: SEHNR, FQNEAQ (reference sequence). This CDR3 has 16 residues. V was clipped by 1 base and J by 1 base, with 14 bases between them. The full variable domain, its missing parts supplied by reference TRBV7-9 and TRBJ2-7, is DTGVSQNPRHKITKRGQNVTFRCDPISEHNRLYWYRQTLGQGPEFLTYFQNEAQLEKSRLLSDRFSAERPKGSFSTLEIQRTEQGDSAMYLCASSLGGAGGSYEQYFGPGTRLTVT.

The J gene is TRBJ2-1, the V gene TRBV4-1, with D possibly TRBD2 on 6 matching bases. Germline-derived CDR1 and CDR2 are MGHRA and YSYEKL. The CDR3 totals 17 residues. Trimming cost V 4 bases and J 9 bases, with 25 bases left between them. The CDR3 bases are TGCGCCAGCAGCCTCCATTCCCGGGTCCCTAGCGAATCTGAGCAGTTCTTC. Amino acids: CASSLHSRVPSESEQFF.

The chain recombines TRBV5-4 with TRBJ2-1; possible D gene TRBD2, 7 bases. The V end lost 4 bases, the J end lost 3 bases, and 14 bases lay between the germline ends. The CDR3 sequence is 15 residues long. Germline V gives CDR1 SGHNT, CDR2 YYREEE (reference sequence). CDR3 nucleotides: TGTGCCAGCAGCCCCGGGGAGGGGGGCTACAATGAGCAGTTCTTC. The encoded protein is CASSPGEGGYNEQFF. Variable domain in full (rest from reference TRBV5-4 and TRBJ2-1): ETGVTQSPTHLIKTRGQQVTLRCSSQSGHNTVSWYQQALGQGPQFIFQYYREEENGRGNFPPRFSGLQFPNYSSELNVNALELDDSALYLCASSPGEGGYNEQFFGPGTRLTVL.

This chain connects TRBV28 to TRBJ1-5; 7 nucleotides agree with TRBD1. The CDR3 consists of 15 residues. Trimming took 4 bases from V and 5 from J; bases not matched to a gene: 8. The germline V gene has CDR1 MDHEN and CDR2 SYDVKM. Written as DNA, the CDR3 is TGTGCCAGCAGTTATCGGAGGGGGCAGGATCAGCCCCAGCATTTT. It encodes CASSYRRGQDQPQHF.

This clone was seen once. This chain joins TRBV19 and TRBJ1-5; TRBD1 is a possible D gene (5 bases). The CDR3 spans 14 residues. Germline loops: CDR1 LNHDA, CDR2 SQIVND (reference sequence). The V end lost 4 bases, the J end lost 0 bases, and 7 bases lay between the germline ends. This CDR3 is CASSRGGSNQPQHF. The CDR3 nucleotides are TGTGCCAGTAGTAGGGGGGGTAGCAATCAGCCCCAGCATTTT. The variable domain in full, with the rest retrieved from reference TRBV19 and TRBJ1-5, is DGGITQSPKYLFRKEGQNVTLSCEQNLNHDAMYWYRQDPGQGLRLIYYSQIVNDFQKGDIAEGYSVSREKKESFPLTVTSAQKNPTAFYLCASSRGGSNQPQHFGDGTRLSIL.

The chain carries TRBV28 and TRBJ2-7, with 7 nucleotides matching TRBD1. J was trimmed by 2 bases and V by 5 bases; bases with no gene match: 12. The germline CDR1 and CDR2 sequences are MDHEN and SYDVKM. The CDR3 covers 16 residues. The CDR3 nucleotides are TGTGCCAGCAGTCCCACCCGACAGGGTTTAACCTACGAGCAGTACTTC. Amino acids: CASSPTRQGLTYEQYF. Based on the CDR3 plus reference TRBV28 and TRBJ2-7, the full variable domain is DVKVTQSSRYLVKRTGEKVFLECVQDMDHENMFWYRQDPGLGLRLIYFSYDVKMKEKGDIPEGYSVSREKKERFSLILESASTNQTSMYLCASSPTRQGLTYEQYFGPGTRLTVT.

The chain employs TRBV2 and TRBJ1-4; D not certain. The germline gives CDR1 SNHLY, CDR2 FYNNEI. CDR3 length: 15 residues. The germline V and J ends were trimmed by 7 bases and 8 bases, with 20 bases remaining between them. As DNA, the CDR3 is TGTGCCAGCATGCCATTAGGGCACGTACGCGAAAAACTGTTTTTT. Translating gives CASMPLGHVREKLFF.

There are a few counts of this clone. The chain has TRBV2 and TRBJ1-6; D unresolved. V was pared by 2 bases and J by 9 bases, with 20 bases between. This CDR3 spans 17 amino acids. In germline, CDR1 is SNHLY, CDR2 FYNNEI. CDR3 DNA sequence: TGTGCCAGCAGTGAAATTCGGCCTGAAAACCCAAGTTCACCCCTCCACTTT. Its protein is CASSEIRPENPSSPLHF.

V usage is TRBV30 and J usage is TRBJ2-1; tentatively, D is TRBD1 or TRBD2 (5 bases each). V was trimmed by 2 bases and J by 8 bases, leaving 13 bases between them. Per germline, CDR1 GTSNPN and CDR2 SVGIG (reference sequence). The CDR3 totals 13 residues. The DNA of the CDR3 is TGTGCCTGGAGTAGGGACGGAGACCATGAGCAGTTCTTC. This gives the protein CAWSRDGDHEQFF.

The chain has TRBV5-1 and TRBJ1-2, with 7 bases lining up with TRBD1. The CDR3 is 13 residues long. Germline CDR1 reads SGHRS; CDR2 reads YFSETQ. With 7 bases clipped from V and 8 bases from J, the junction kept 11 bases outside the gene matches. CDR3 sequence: CASAPRGGMGYTF. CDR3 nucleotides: TGCGCCAGCGCCCCCCGAGGGGGCATGGGCTACACCTTC.

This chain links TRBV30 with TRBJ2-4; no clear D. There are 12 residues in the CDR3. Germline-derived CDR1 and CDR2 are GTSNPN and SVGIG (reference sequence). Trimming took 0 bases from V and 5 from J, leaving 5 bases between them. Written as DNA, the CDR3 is TGTGCCTGGAGTGTTCGGGAAAACATTCAGTACTTC. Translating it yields CAWSVRENIQYF.

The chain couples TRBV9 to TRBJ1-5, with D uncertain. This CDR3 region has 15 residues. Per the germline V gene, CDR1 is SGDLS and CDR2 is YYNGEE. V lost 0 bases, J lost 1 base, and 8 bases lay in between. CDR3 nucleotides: TGTGCCAGCAGCGTAGGTGCCACGAGCAATCAGCCCCAGCATTTT. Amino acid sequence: CASSVGATSNQPQHF.

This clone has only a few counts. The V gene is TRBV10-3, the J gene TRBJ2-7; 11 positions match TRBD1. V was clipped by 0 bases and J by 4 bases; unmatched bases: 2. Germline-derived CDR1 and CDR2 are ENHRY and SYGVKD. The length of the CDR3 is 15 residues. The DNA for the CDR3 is TGTGCCATCAGTGAGTCGGGGACAGGGGGTTACGAGCAGTACTTC. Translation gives CAISESGTGGYEQYF.

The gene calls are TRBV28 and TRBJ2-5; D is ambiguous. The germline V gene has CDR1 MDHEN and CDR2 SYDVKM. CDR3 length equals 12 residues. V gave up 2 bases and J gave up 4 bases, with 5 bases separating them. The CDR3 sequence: CASSLETETQYF. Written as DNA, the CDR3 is TGTGCCAGCAGTTTAGAGACAGAGACCCAGTACTTC.

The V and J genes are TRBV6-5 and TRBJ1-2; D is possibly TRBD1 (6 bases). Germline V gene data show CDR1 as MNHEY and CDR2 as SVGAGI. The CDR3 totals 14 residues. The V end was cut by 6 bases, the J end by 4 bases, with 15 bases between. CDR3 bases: TGTGCCAGCAGAACCCCAGGGGTAGCCTATGGCTACACCTTC. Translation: CASRTPGVAYGYTF.

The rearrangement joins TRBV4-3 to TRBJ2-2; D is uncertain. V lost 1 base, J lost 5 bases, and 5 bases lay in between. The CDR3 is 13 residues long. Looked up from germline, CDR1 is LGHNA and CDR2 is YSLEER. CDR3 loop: CASSQVGTGELFF. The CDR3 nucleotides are TGCGCCAGCAGCCAAGTAGGGACCGGGGAGCTGTTTTTT.